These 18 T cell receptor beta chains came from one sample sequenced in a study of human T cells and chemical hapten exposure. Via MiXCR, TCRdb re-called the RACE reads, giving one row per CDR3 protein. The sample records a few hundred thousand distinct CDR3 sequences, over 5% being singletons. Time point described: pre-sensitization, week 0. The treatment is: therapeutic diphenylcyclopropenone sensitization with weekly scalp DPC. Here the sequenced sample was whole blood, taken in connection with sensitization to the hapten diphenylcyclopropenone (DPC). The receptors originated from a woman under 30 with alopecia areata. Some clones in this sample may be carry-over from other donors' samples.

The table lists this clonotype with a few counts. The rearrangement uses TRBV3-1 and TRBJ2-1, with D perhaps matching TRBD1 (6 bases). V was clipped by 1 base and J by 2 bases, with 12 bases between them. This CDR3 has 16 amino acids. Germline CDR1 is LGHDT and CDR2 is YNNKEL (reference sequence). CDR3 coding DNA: TGTGCCAGCAGCCAAGGAGCCAGGGGAACCTACAATGAGCAGTTCTTC. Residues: CASSQGARGTYNEQFF.

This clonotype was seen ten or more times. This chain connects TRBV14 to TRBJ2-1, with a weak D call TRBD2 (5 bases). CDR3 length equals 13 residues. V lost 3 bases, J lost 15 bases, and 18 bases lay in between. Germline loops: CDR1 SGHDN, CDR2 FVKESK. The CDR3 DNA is TGTGCCAGCAGCCAGTCGATCCCCCGGGGATGGTTCTTC. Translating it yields CASSQSIPRGWFF.

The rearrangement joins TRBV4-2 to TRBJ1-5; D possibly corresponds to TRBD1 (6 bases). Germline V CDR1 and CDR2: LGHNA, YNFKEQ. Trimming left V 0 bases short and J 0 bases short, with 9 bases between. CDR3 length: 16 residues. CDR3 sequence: CASSQEGGYSNQPQHF. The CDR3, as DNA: TGTGCCAGCAGCCAAGAAGGGGGGTATAGCAATCAGCCCCAGCATTTT.

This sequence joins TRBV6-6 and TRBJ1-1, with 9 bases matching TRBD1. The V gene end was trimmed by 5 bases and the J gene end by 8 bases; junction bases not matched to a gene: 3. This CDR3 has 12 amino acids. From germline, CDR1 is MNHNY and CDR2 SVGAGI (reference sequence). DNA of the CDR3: TGTGCCAGCAGTGACAGGGGGATGGAAGCTTTCTTT. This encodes CASSDRGMEAFF.

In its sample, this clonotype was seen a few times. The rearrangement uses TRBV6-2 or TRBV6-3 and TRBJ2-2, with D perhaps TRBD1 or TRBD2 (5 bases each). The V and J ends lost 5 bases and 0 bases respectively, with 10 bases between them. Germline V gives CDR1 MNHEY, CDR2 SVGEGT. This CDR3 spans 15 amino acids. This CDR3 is CASSTLGPNTGELFF. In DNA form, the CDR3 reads TGTGCCAGCAGTACCCTGGGACCGAACACCGGGGAGCTGTTTTTT.

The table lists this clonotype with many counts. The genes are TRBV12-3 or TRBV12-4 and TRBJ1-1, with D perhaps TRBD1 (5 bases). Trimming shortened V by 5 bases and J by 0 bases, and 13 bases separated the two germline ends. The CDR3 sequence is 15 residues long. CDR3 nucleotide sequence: TGTGCCAGCAGTGGGACCGGGATACTGAACACTGAAGCTTTCTTT. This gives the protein CASSGTGILNTEAFF.

CDR3 nucleotides: TGTGCCAGCAGTTTAGGTGTGAGGGGAGCGCCCCATCAGCCCCAGCATTTT. Translated, it gives CASSLGVRGAPHQPQHF. The J gene is TRBJ1-5, the V gene TRBV12-3 or TRBV12-4; a weak D match, TRBD1 (5 bases). The germline V and J ends were trimmed by 1 base and 5 bases, with 18 bases remaining between them. This CDR3 has 17 residues.

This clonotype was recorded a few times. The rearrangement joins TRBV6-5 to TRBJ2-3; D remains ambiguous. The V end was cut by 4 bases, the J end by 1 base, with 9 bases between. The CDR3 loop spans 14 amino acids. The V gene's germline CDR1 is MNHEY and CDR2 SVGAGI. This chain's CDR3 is CASSSTAGTDTQYF. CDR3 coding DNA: TGTGCCAGCAGTTCTACCGCCGGCACAGATACGCAGTATTTT.

As DNA, the CDR3 is TGTGCCAGCAGTGCTCAGGTTTGGGCCAACGTCCTGACTTTC. Protein: CASSAQVWANVLTF. The chain couples TRBV2 to TRBJ2-6, with no clear D. The CDR3 has 14 amino acids. Germline V gives CDR1 SNHLY, CDR2 FYNNEI. The ends were cut back, 4 bases at V and 5 bases at J, with 9 bases in the middle.

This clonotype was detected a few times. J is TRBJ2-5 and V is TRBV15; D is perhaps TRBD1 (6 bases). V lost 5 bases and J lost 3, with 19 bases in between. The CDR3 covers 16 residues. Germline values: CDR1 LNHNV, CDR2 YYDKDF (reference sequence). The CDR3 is CATSRGDKRLKETQYF. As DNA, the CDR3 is TGTGCCACCAGCCGAGGGGACAAAAGGCTAAAAGAGACCCAGTACTTC.

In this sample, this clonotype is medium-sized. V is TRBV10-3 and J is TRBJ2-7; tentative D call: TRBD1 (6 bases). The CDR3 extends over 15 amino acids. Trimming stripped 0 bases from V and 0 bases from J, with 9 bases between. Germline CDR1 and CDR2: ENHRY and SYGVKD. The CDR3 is CAISESGQSSYEQYF. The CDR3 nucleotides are TGTGCCATCAGTGAGTCAGGACAGAGCTCCTACGAGCAGTACTTC.

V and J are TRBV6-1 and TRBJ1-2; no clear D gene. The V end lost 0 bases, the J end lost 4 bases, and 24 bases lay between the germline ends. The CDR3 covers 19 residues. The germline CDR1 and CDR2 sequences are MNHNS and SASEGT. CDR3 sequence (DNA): TGTGCCAGCAGTGAAGCGGAGGCGATGACTTTTGGGCGGATCTATGGCTACACCTTC. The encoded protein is CASSEAEAMTFGRIYGYTF.

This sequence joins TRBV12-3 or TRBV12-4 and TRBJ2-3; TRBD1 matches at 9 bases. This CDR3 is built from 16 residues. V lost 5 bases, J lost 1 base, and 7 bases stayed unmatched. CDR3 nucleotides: TGTGCCAGCAGTCCCGGGACAGGGTACGGCACAGATACGCAGTATTTT. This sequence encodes CASSPGTGYGTDTQYF.

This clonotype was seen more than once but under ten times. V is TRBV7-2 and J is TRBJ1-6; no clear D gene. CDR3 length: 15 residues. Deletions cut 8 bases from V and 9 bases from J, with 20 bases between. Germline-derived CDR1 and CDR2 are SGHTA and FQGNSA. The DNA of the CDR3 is TGTGCCAGCTCCGAGGGAGGAACAGTCGGTTCACCCCTCCACTTT. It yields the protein CASSEGGTVGSPLHF.

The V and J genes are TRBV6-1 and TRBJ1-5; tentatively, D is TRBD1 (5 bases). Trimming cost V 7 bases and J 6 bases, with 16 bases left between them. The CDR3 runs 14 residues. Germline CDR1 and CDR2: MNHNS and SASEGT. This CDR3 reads CASTLGEVGQPQHF. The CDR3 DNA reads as TGTGCCAGCACACTAGGGGAGGTAGGTCAGCCCCAGCATTTT.

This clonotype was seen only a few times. For the CDR3, the DNA is TGCGCCAGCAGCCAAGATCTCCCGGGAGCCACCACAGATACGCAGTATTTT. Amino acid sequence: CASSQDLPGATTDTQYF. V and J are TRBV4-3 and TRBJ2-3; TRBD2 is a possible D gene (6 bases). The V gene lost 0 bases and the J gene lost 2 bases, with 15 bases spanning the gap. Looked up from germline, CDR1 is LGHNA and CDR2 is YSLEER. The CDR3 length is 17 residues.

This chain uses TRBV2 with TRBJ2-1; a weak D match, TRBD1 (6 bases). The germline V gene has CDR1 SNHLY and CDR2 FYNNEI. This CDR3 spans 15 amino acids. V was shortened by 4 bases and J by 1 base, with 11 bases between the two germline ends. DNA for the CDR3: TGTGCCAGCAGTGCATGGACAGAATCCTACAATGAGCAGTTCTTC. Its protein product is CASSAWTESYNEQFF.

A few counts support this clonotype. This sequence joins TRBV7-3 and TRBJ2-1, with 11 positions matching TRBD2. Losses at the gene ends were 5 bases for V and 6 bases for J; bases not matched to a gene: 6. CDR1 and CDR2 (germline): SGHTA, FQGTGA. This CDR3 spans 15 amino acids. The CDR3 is CASSPRLAGINEQFF. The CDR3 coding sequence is TGTGCCAGCAGCCCTCGACTAGCGGGGATCAATGAGCAGTTCTTC.